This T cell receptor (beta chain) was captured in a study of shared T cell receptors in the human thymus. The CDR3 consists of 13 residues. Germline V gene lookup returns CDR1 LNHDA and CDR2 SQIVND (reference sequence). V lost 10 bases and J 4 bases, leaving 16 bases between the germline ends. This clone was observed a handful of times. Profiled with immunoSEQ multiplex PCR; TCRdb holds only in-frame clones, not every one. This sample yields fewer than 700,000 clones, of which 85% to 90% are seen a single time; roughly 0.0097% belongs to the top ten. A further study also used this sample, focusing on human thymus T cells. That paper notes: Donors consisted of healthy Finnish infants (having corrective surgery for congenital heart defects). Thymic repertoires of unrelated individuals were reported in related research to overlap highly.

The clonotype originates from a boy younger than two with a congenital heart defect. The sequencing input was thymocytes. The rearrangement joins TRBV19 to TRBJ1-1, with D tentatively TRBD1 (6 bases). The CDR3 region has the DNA TGTGCCACAGGGGAAAGGTACGGCACTGAAGCTTTCTTT. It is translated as CATGERYGTEAFF.